This is a list of T cell receptor beta chains from one sample in a study of CD8 T cells in Susac syndrome. One entry per CDR3 protein, called by TCRdb with MiXCR from the immunoSEQ multiplex PCR reads. Seen here are around 190,000 distinct CDR3 sequences, 90% to 95% observed once, and the top ten hold about 0.095%. The specimen was CD4+ T cells from PBMCs. The receptors were sampled from a human donor in good health. CDR3s leave out the opening cysteine and the closing phenylalanine or tryptophan. Clone size appears in some rows only: once, few, many, or a class for an expanded clone.

clone size: NA
V gene: TRBV9
J gene: TRBJ1-2
CDR3 protein: ASSGPTGNYGYT

clone size: NA
V gene: TRBV4-1
J gene: TRBJ1-5
CDR3 protein: ASSQANLGAGNQPQH

clone size: NA
V gene: TRBV9
J gene: TRBJ2-3
CDR3 protein: ASSEGWHTDTQY

clone size: NA
V gene: TRBV9
J gene: TRBJ2-1
CDR3 protein: ASSAGTSDLNEQF

clone size: NA
V gene: TRBV9
J gene: TRBJ2-5
CDR3 protein: ASSGGAYQETQY

clone size: NA
V gene: TRBV9
J gene: TRBJ2-3
CDR3 protein: ASSPRLADDTQY

clone size: NA
V gene: TRBV6-2/TRBV6-3
J gene: TRBJ2-1
CDR3 protein: ASYPGLAVANEQF

clone size: NA
V gene: TRBV6-5
J gene: TRBJ2-4
CDR3 protein: ASSPGTIQY

clone size: NA
V gene: TRBV3-1
J gene: TRBJ1-1
CDR3 protein: ASSHQSRAPGPRTEAF

clone size: NA
V gene: TRBV3-1
J gene: TRBJ1-5
CDR3 protein: ASSPFFEPGNQPQH

clone size: NA
V gene: TRBV12-3/TRBV12-4
J gene: TRBJ1-4
CDR3 protein: ASSLAQGEKLF

clone size: NA
V gene: TRBV12-3/TRBV12-4
J gene: TRBJ1-1
CDR3 protein: ASSPGDRSVSEAF

clone size: NA
V gene: TRBV29-1
J gene: TRBJ2-1
CDR3 protein: SVVTGSSYNEQF

clone size: NA
V gene: TRBV15
J gene: TRBJ1-1
CDR3 protein: ATSRDRRTGGSTEAF

clone size: once
V gene: TRBV6-2/TRBV6-3
J gene: TRBJ2-7
CDR3 protein: ASSYSTVDTYEQY

clone size: NA
V gene: TRBV20-1
J gene: TRBJ1-6
CDR3 protein: SARTDRVGTSPLH

clone size: once
V gene: TRBV20-1
J gene: TRBJ2-5
CDR3 protein: SGGQPGGRGETQY

clone size: NA
V gene: TRBV20-1
J gene: TRBJ2-7
CDR3 protein: SRGTELPYEQY

clone size: NA
V gene: TRBV7-6
J gene: TRBJ2-6
CDR3 protein: ASSAQPHREDNVLT

clone size: once
V gene: TRBV6-2/TRBV6-3
J gene: TRBJ2-1
CDR3 protein: ASNPGLAGDSYNEQF

clone size: NA
V gene: TRBV3-1
J gene: TRBJ2-5
CDR3 protein: ASSQEPGQQETQY

clone size: NA
V gene: TRBV29-1
J gene: TRBJ1-2
CDR3 protein: SVGTGEANYGYT

clone size: NA
V gene: TRBV20-1
J gene: TRBJ2-2
CDR3 protein: SARGLGAGELF

clone size: NA
V gene: TRBV12-3/TRBV12-4
J gene: TRBJ1-2
CDR3 protein: ASRSAGTGHYGYT

clone size: NA
V gene: TRBV20-1
J gene: TRBJ2-5
CDR3 protein: SARVDVVGTQY

clone size: few
V gene: TRBV18
J gene: TRBJ2-7
CDR3 protein: ASSPVGSVSEQY

clone size: NA
V gene: TRBV4-1
J gene: TRBJ1-5
CDR3 protein: ASSHGVLGNQPQH

clone size: NA
V gene: TRBV20-1
J gene: TRBJ1-1
CDR3 protein: SANPPGTQNTEAF

clone size: few
V gene: TRBV18
J gene: TRBJ2-5
CDR3 protein: ASSPPQGTETQY

clone size: NA
V gene: TRBV5-1
J gene: TRBJ2-3
CDR3 protein: ASSLDVGDTQY

clone size: NA
V gene: TRBV20-1
J gene: TRBJ1-2
CDR3 protein: SAGIGVNYGYT

clone size: NA
V gene: TRBV20-1
J gene: TRBJ2-7
CDR3 protein: SAVGDRGHYEQY

clone size: NA
V gene: TRBV18
J gene: TRBJ2-7
CDR3 protein: ASSPDLGQGTYEQY

clone size: NA
V gene: TRBV6-5
J gene: TRBJ2-5
CDR3 protein: ASSYGSTGQETQY

clone size: NA
V gene: TRBV6-6
J gene: TRBJ1-1
CDR3 protein: ASSYGSRMTQDSAF

clone size: NA
V gene: TRBV27
J gene: TRBJ2-3
CDR3 protein: ASTPRGTLGDTQY

clone size: NA
V gene: TRBV11-2
J gene: TRBJ2-1
CDR3 protein: ASSRGLNEQF

clone size: NA
V gene: TRBV6-2/TRBV6-3
J gene: TRBJ2-6
CDR3 protein: ASSGRTAHGANVLT

clone size: once
V gene: TRBV29-1
J gene: TRBJ1-4
CDR3 protein: SARDVGEKLF

clone size: NA
V gene: TRBV20-1
J gene: TRBJ1-2
CDR3 protein: SAPAWGPYGYT